These T cell receptor beta chains were read from a single sample in a study of T-cell reconstitution after alpha-beta-depleted transplantation in children. TCRdb re-called the PCR reads with MiXCR, one entry per CDR3 protein. The top ten clones hold about 0.77% of a sample with hundreds of thousands of distinct CDR3 sequences, under 15% of them seen once. The sequencing used PBMCs, collected before TCRalphabeta/CD19-depleted stem cell transplant. The origin of the receptors is a girl aged 2 to 9 with congenital amegakaryocytic thrombocytopenia, due to receive a stem cell transplant. The CDR3 runs from the conserved cysteine through the conserved F or W. Fields, in order: clone size, J gene, V gene, D gene, CDR3 DNA, CDR3 protein. D genes are given only for firm matches. Only some rows state a clone size, as once, few, many or a class for expanded clones.

. | TRBJ2-2 | TRBV7-8 | . | TGTGCCAGCAGCTTAGACTCGGGATCTCCCGGGGAGCTGTTTTTT | CASSLDSGSPGELFF
few | TRBJ2-3 | TRBV12-3/TRBV12-4 | . | TGTGCCAGCAGTTCCGGGCAAACTGGCACAGATACGCAGTATTTT | CASSSGQTGTDTQYF
many | TRBJ2-2 | TRBV5-1 | . | TGCGCCAGCAGCTCCACGGGGAACACCGGGGAGCTGTTTTTT | CASSSTGNTGELFF
many | TRBJ1-2 | TRBV5-1 | . | TGCGCCAGCAGCGACTCGACAATTACCCGCTATGGCTACACCTTC | CASSDSTITRYGYTF
many | TRBJ2-1 | TRBV20-1 | TRBD2 | TGCAGTGCCGGGGGGCTAGCGGGACAGCCCAATGAGCAGTTCTTC | CSAGGLAGQPNEQFF
many | TRBJ2-7 | TRBV14 | . | TGTGCCAGCAGCCAACTAGGGTCGCAGGGGGGCGACGAGCAGTACTTC | CASSQLGSQGGDEQYF
few | TRBJ2-5 | TRBV20-1 | TRBD2 | TGCTGTGCTAGATCCGGTAGTAGCGGGAGTGGAGAGACCCAGTACTTC | CCARSGSSGSGETQYF
. | TRBJ2-7 | TRBV20-1 | . | TGCAGTGCTAGAGTTGAAGGACTAATACTCTACGAGCAGTACTTC | CSARVEGLILYEQYF
many | TRBJ2-7 | TRBV12-3/TRBV12-4 | TRBD2 | TGTGCCAGCAAAGGGACTAGCGGTTCCTACGAGCAGTACTTC | CASKGTSGSYEQYF
. | TRBJ2-2 | TRBV6-1 | . | TGTGCCAGCAGTGGACAGGAGACCGGGGAGCTGTTTTTT | CASSGQETGELFF
many | TRBJ2-5 | TRBV29-1 | TRBD2 | TGCAGCGCAGGGACCAGGGAGGGCCAAGAGACCCAGTACTTC | CSAGTREGQETQYF
many | TRBJ2-1 | TRBV7-9 | TRBD2 | TGTGCCAGCAGCTTAGAAGGGCTAGCGGGAGGTTTCAATGAGCAGTTCTTC | CASSLEGLAGGFNEQFF
many | TRBJ2-3 | TRBV20-1 | TRBD2 | TGCAGTGCCCCGACTAGCATCCTCACAGATACGCAGTATTTT | CSAPTSILTDTQYF
few | TRBJ2-2 | TRBV18 | . | TGTGCCAGCTCACTTCGTAAAGTACCGAACACCGGGGAGCTGTTTTTT | CASSLRKVPNTGELFF
. | TRBJ2-2 | TRBV11-2 | TRBD2 | TGTGCCAGCAGCCCCTCACCTCATAGCGGGAGACGTTCCCCGAACACCGGGGAGCTGTTTTTT | CASSPSPHSGRRSPNTGELFF
few | TRBJ1-1 | TRBV29-1 | . | TGCAGCGTAGGAGCCAACCCTGAAGCTTTCTTT | CSVGANPEAFF
many | TRBJ2-7 | TRBV4-1 | . | TGCGCCAGCAGCCAAGCTGGACTGGTTTGGGGCGAGCAGTACTTC | CASSQAGLVWGEQYF
many | TRBJ2-7 | TRBV12-3/TRBV12-4 | . | TGTGCCAGCACCCAACTAGATCGCCAACCCTACGAGCAGTACTTC | CASTQLDRQPYEQYF
few | TRBJ2-3 | TRBV7-3 | TRBD1 | TGTGCCAGCAGCACGGGACAGGTCGATACGCAGTATTTT | CASSTGQVDTQYF
many | TRBJ2-5 | TRBV20-1 | . | TGCAGTGCTAGAGAACCGGGGGCCCAGTACTTC | CSAREPGAQYF
few | TRBJ2-1 | TRBV7-2 | . | TGTGCCAGCAGCGCGGAACTAGGGACCTACAATGAGCAGTTCTTC | CASSAELGTYNEQFF
few | TRBJ2-1 | TRBV27 | TRBD1 | TGTGCCAGCAGTCCCCAAGACAGGGGCCGGGAGTTCTTC | CASSPQDRGREFF
few | TRBJ2-1 | TRBV2 | . | TGTGCCAGCAGAAATAGTGCACTTTACAATGAGCAGTTCTTC | CASRNSALYNEQFF
. | TRBJ2-1 | TRBV29-1 | TRBD2 | TGCAGCGCACCGGGACTAGCGGCCAACAATGAGCAGTTCTTC | CSAPGLAANNEQFF
. | TRBJ2-1 | TRBV27 | TRBD2 | TGTGCCAGCAGTTTCCTAGGACTAGCGGGAGGTTACAATGAGCAGTTCTTC | CASSFLGLAGGYNEQFF
few | TRBJ2-2 | TRBV7-2 | . | TGTGCCAGCAGCTTTCACGGGCGGGGCAACACCGGGGAGCTGTTTTTT | CASSFHGRGNTGELFF
many | TRBJ1-1 | TRBV5-1 | TRBD1 | TGCGCCAGCAGCTTGGCCGGACAGGGGATGAACACTGAAGCTTTCTTT | CASSLAGQGMNTEAFF
. | TRBJ2-1 | TRBV5-4 | . | TGTGCCAGCAGCTTAGACGAGTTAGAGCAGTTCTTC | CASSLDELEQFF
many | TRBJ2-2 | TRBV3-1 | . | TGTGCCAGCCTTAAGGGCACCGGGGAGCTGTTTTTT | CASLKGTGELFF
many | TRBJ2-6 | TRBV20-1 | TRBD1 | TGCAGTGCGAGACAGGGGGCTAATGGGGCCAACGTCCTGACTTTC | CSARQGANGANVLTF
many | TRBJ2-5 | TRBV10-3 | . | TGTGCCATCAGTGAGCTAGAGAGGCTGCAAGAGACCCAGTACTTC | CAISELERLQETQYF
. | TRBJ2-1 | TRBV29-1 | . | TGCAGCGTTGTGGAATCTTATGAGCAGTTCTTC | CSVVESYEQFF
many | TRBJ1-5 | TRBV20-1 | . | TGCAGTGCTTTTGCACGGGGGGATCCCCAGCATTTT | CSAFARGDPQHF
many | TRBJ2-7 | TRBV20-1 | . | TGCAGTGCTAGAGATCCTACTACGTTCGAGCAGTACTTC | CSARDPTTFEQYF
many | TRBJ2-1 | TRBV5-1 | TRBD2 | TGCGCCAGCACCCAACTAGCGGGAGGGGTCAATGAGCAGTTCTTC | CASTQLAGGVNEQFF
. | TRBJ1-1 | TRBV12-3/TRBV12-4 | TRBD1 | TGTGCCAGCAGTTTAGGGGACAGGGTTCCTGAAGCTTTCTTT | CASSLGDRVPEAFF
. | TRBJ2-3 | TRBV14 | TRBD2 | TGTGCCAGCAGCCAAGATCGGCGGGAGGGACCAGATACGCAGTATTTT | CASSQDRREGPDTQYF
few | TRBJ2-7 | TRBV5-1 | TRBD1 | TGCGCCAGCAGCCTAGGACAGGGCAAAGGGGCCGAGCAGTACTTC | CASSLGQGKGAEQYF
many | TRBJ1-3 | TRBV20-1 | . | TGCAGTGCTAGAGACTCCCGGGCCTCTGATGGAAACACCATATATTTT | CSARDSRASDGNTIYF
few | TRBJ2-1 | TRBV7-7 | . | TGTGCCAGCAGCCAGAGTGAAGCCTACAATGAGCAGTTCTTC | CASSQSEAYNEQFF
. | TRBJ2-1 | TRBV7-2 | TRBD2 | TGTGCCAGCAGCATCCCTCCTCCTAGCGGGAGTTACAATGAGCAGTTCTTC | CASSIPPPSGSYNEQFF
many | TRBJ2-7 | TRBV9 | . | TGTGCCAGCAGCGTAGGCCTAGCGACCGGCGAGCAGTACTTC | CASSVGLATGEQYF
. | TRBJ2-2 | TRBV7-9 | . | TGTGCCAGCAGCTGGTGGCGCGAGAACACCGGGGAGCTGTTTTTT | CASSWWRENTGELFF
many | TRBJ1-1 | TRBV5-1 | . | TGCGCCAGCAGCTTGCCTTCGGGGCCGAACACTGAAGCTTTCTTT | CASSLPSGPNTEAFF
many | TRBJ1-1 | TRBV7-9 | . | TGTGCCAGCAGCTCCTCAACTGAAGCTTTCTTT | CASSSSTEAFF
many | TRBJ2-1 | TRBV3-1 | TRBD2 | TGTGCCAGCAGCCAAGGAGCGGGAGACTACCGCAATGAGCAGTTCTTC | CASSQGAGDYRNEQFF
many | TRBJ2-1 | TRBV20-1 | . | TGCAGTGCTAGAGATCTTAATGTTGCCAATGAGCAGTTCTTC | CSARDLNVANEQFF
many | TRBJ2-1 | TRBV18 | . | TGTGCCAGCTCATTCAGGGGTCCGGGAAACAATGAGCAGTTCTTC | CASSFRGPGNNEQFF
few | TRBJ2-1 | TRBV28 | TRBD2 | TGTGCCAGCAGTTTCTTGGGGGGGAGTGCTAATGAGCAGTTCTTC | CASSFLGGSANEQFF
few | TRBJ2-2 | TRBV4-2 | . | TGTGCCAGCAGCCAATTAGTAGACGGCACCGGGGAGCTGTTTTTT | CASSQLVDGTGELFF
many | TRBJ2-3 | TRBV5-1 | TRBD1 | TGCGCCTCCGGAACAGGGGACCGCACAGATACGCAGTATTTT | CASGTGDRTDTQYF
. | TRBJ2-7 | TRBV4-2 | . | TGTGCCAGCAGCCAATTCGTGCAAACCACCTACGAGCAGTACTTC | CASSQFVQTTYEQYF
. | TRBJ1-4 | TRBV4-2 | TRBD1 | TGTGCCAGCAGCCAGATCGGACAGGGGATCCCTACAACTAATGAAAAACTGTTTTTT | CASSQIGQGIPTTNEKLFF
few | TRBJ1-2 | TRBV20-1 | . | TGCAGTGCTCTAGTAATTCACAGGGTCGACTATGGCTACACCTTC | CSALVIHRVDYGYTF
. | TRBJ2-3 | TRBV20-1 | . | TGCAGTGCCCCCGCCCCGGGACCACAACTAATACCAGATACGCAGTATTTT | CSAPAPGPQLIPDTQYF
once | TRBJ2-1 | TRBV7-4 | TRBD2 | TGTGCCAGCAGCTTAGAGCCAACTAGCGGGAGCCTACACAATGAGCAGTTCTTC | CASSLEPTSGSLHNEQFF
many | TRBJ2-1 | TRBV5-1 | . | TGCGCCAGCAGCTTGGGCCCCCGTAGCTCCTACAATGAGCAGTTCTTC | CASSLGPRSSYNEQFF
many | TRBJ2-1 | TRBV12-3/TRBV12-4 | . | TGTGCCAGCAGTTTCGGTGTTGAGCAGTTCTTC | CASSFGVEQFF
. | TRBJ2-1 | TRBV12-3/TRBV12-4 | . | TGTGCCAGCAGTCCCCTCGCTGGAGGGGAAAATGAGCAGTTCTTC | CASSPLAGGENEQFF
. | TRBJ2-7 | TRBV28 | TRBD2 | TGTGCCAGCAGGATGACTAGCGGTCCCTACGAGCAGTACTTC | CASRMTSGPYEQYF